Listed below are T cell receptor beta chains from one sample, sequenced in a study of cytomegalovirus exposure and HLA in healthy donors. Some clones are missing from TCRdb's copy, which holds only in-frame ones; the method was immunoSEQ multiplex PCR. Among roughly 150,000 clones, just over 75% were seen once, and the ten largest hold about 1.4%. Sequences were obtained from PBMCs. The receptors originated from a middle-aged man in good health and CMV-seronegative. CDR3s include the opening cysteine and the closing phenylalanine or tryptophan. Fields, in order: CDR3 length, J gene, V gene, clone size, D gene, CDR3 protein, CDR3 DNA. A D gene is named only where the DNA matches it firmly. The listing skips clone size in some rows; elsewhere it reads once, few, many or a size class.

cdr3_length: 18; j_call: TRBJ2-6; v_call: TRBV2; clone_size: .; d_call: .; cdr3_aa: CASTGPTGPQSGANGLTF; cdr3_nt: TGTGCCAGCACCGGACCGACAGGTCCTCAATCTGGGGCCAACGGCCTGACTTTC
cdr3_length: 12; j_call: TRBJ2-7; v_call: TRBV29-1; clone_size: .; d_call: .; cdr3_aa: CSVEEGTYEQYF; cdr3_nt: TGCAGCGTTGAGGAGGGGACCTACGAGCAGTACTTC
cdr3_length: 17; j_call: TRBJ2-1; v_call: TRBV27; clone_size: once; d_call: TRBD1; cdr3_aa: CASNLQGALSSYNEQFF; cdr3_nt: TGTGCCAGCAACTTACAGGGGGCCCTGAGCTCCTACAATGAGCAGTTCTTC
cdr3_length: 14; j_call: TRBJ1-2; v_call: TRBV5-4; clone_size: .; d_call: TRBD1; cdr3_aa: CASSVEGANYGYTF; cdr3_nt: TGTGCCAGCAGCGTGGAGGGGGCAAACTATGGCTACACCTTC
cdr3_length: 21; j_call: TRBJ2-7; v_call: TRBV28; clone_size: few; d_call: TRBD2; cdr3_aa: CASSSTLIPGLAGILSYEQYF; cdr3_nt: TGTGCCAGCAGCTCCACGCTAATCCCGGGACTAGCGGGGATCTTAAGCTACGAGCAGTACTTC
cdr3_length: 14; j_call: TRBJ1-1; v_call: TRBV19; clone_size: few; d_call: .; cdr3_aa: CASSWAGMNTEAFF; cdr3_nt: TGTGCCAGTAGTTGGGCAGGCATGAACACTGAAGCTTTCTTT
cdr3_length: 13; j_call: TRBJ1-2; v_call: TRBV4-1; clone_size: .; d_call: .; cdr3_aa: CASSQEMVGGYTF; cdr3_nt: TGCGCCAGCAGCCAAGAAATGGTCGGGGGCTACACCTTC
cdr3_length: 16; j_call: TRBJ1-1; v_call: TRBV6-5; clone_size: .; d_call: TRBD1; cdr3_aa: CASSYSQGARNTEAFF; cdr3_nt: TGTGCCAGCAGTTACTCACAGGGGGCTCGAAACACTGAAGCTTTCTTT
cdr3_length: 15; j_call: TRBJ2-2; v_call: TRBV30; clone_size: .; d_call: .; cdr3_aa: CAWGGSGDGTGELFF; cdr3_nt: TGTGCCTGGGGGGGGAGCGGAGATGGCACCGGGGAGCTGTTTTTT
cdr3_length: 19; j_call: TRBJ2-3; v_call: TRBV11-2; clone_size: .; d_call: TRBD2; cdr3_aa: CASSLDEGLAGVITDTQYF; cdr3_nt: TGTGCCAGCAGCTTAGATGAAGGCCTAGCGGGAGTGATCACAGATACGCAGTATTTT
cdr3_length: 14; j_call: TRBJ2-7; v_call: TRBV19; clone_size: .; d_call: .; cdr3_aa: CASSIVGSSYEQYF; cdr3_nt: TGTGCCAGTAGTATAGTGGGCAGTTCCTACGAGCAGTACTTC
cdr3_length: 16; j_call: TRBJ2-3; v_call: TRBV19; clone_size: few; d_call: TRBD2; cdr3_aa: CASSTTTSGRPDTQYF; cdr3_nt: TGTGCCAGTAGTACGACGACTAGCGGGAGACCAGATACGCAGTATTTT
cdr3_length: 16; j_call: TRBJ2-1; v_call: TRBV7-9; clone_size: .; d_call: TRBD2; cdr3_aa: CASSTPTSGNYNEQFF; cdr3_nt: TGTGCCAGCAGCACACCGACTAGCGGGAACTACAATGAGCAGTTCTTC
cdr3_length: 14; j_call: TRBJ1-1; v_call: TRBV27; clone_size: .; d_call: .; cdr3_aa: CASSLTGPHTEAFF; cdr3_nt: TGTGCCAGCAGTTTGACTGGCCCGCACACTGAAGCTTTCTTT
cdr3_length: 16; j_call: TRBJ2-5; v_call: TRBV14; clone_size: .; d_call: TRBD2; cdr3_aa: CASSTGASGRWETQYF; cdr3_nt: TGTGCCAGCAGCACCGGGGCTAGCGGGAGATGGGAGACCCAGTACTTC
cdr3_length: 13; j_call: TRBJ1-5; v_call: TRBV30; clone_size: once; d_call: TRBD1; cdr3_aa: CAWSGQGFQPQHF; cdr3_nt: TGTGCCTGGAGTGGACAGGGATTTCAGCCCCAGCATTTT
cdr3_length: 13; j_call: TRBJ1-2; v_call: TRBV28; clone_size: .; d_call: TRBD1; cdr3_aa: CASSPRDRDGYTF; cdr3_nt: TGTGCCAGCAGCCCCCGGGACAGGGATGGCTACACCTTC
cdr3_length: 15; j_call: TRBJ1-3; v_call: TRBV4-1; clone_size: .; d_call: .; cdr3_aa: CASSQLGAVGNTIYF; cdr3_nt: TGCGCCAGCAGCCAATTGGGGGCAGTTGGAAACACCATATATTTT
cdr3_length: 15; j_call: TRBJ2-7; v_call: TRBV6-6; clone_size: once; d_call: .; cdr3_aa: CASSYRSDNTYEQYF; cdr3_nt: TGTGCCAGCAGTTACCGATCGGACAATACCTACGAGCAGTACTTC
cdr3_length: 13; j_call: TRBJ2-2; v_call: TRBV15; clone_size: .; d_call: .; cdr3_aa: CATSRVLTGELFF; cdr3_nt: TGTGCCACCAGCAGAGTTCTGACCGGGGAGCTGTTTTTT